These T cell receptor beta chains were read from a single sample in a study of T-cell reconstitution after alpha-beta-depleted transplantation in children. TCRdb redid the calling of the PCR reads with MiXCR, one entry per CDR3 protein. In the table there are about 540,000 distinct CDR3 sequences, about 16% of which are singletons. This sample comprised PBMCs from the stem cell graft donor, obtained from the stem cell graft. Receptors were obtained from a human donor who donated a stem cell graft to a child with acute lymphoblastic leukemia. Each CDR3 is given with its conserved first and last residue. Each record gives: V gene, J gene, D gene, clone size, CDR3 DNA, CDR3 protein. D genes are given only for firm matches. Some rows mark clone size as missing; the rest say once, few, many or name a class of expanded clone.

v_gene: TRBV9; j_gene: TRBJ2-7; d_gene: NA; abundance: few; CDR3nt: TGTGCCAGCAGCGTCACCGGGACACCTTACTCCGAGCAGTACTTC; CDR3aa: CASSVTGTPYSEQYF
v_gene: TRBV20-1; j_gene: TRBJ2-1; d_gene: TRBD2; abundance: NA; CDR3nt: TGCAGTGCTAACCGGACTAGCGGGCAAGAGCAGTTCTTC; CDR3aa: CSANRTSGQEQFF
v_gene: TRBV5-1; j_gene: TRBJ2-5; d_gene: TRBD2; abundance: few; CDR3nt: TGCGCCAGCAGCTTGGGAGGGACTAGCGCTCAAGAGACCCAGTACTTC; CDR3aa: CASSLGGTSAQETQYF
v_gene: TRBV11-2; j_gene: TRBJ2-7; d_gene: NA; abundance: few; CDR3nt: TGTGCCAGCAGCCCCCCGGACAGAAGCTACGAGCAGTACTTC; CDR3aa: CASSPPDRSYEQYF
v_gene: TRBV7-6; j_gene: TRBJ2-3; d_gene: NA; abundance: NA; CDR3nt: TGTGCCAGCAGCTTAGATCCTGGGGGTACGGGCACAGATACGCAGTATTTT; CDR3aa: CASSLDPGGTGTDTQYF
v_gene: TRBV15; j_gene: TRBJ1-2; d_gene: NA; abundance: NA; CDR3nt: TGTGCCACCAGCAGGGGCCCGGGAGAGCGCTATGGCTACACCTTC; CDR3aa: CATSRGPGERYGYTF
v_gene: TRBV7-9; j_gene: TRBJ2-7; d_gene: TRBD2; abundance: many; CDR3nt: TGTGCCAGCAGCCCAATTTACCCGACTAGCGGCAAGCAGTACTTC; CDR3aa: CASSPIYPTSGKQYF
v_gene: TRBV10-3; j_gene: TRBJ2-5; d_gene: NA; abundance: few; CDR3nt: TGTGCCATCAGTTCCCAGGGCCAAGAGACCCAGTACTTC; CDR3aa: CAISSQGQETQYF
v_gene: TRBV10-3; j_gene: TRBJ1-3; d_gene: NA; abundance: NA; CDR3nt: TGTGCCATCAGTGAGTCGGCGGACAGCGTTGGAAACACCATATATTTT; CDR3aa: CAISESADSVGNTIYF
v_gene: TRBV20-1; j_gene: TRBJ1-2; d_gene: TRBD1; abundance: few; CDR3nt: TGCAGTGCGAGGACAGGGGGCGAATTTGTCTATGGCTACACCTTC; CDR3aa: CSARTGGEFVYGYTF
v_gene: TRBV29-1; j_gene: TRBJ2-4; d_gene: NA; abundance: NA; CDR3nt: TGCAGCGTTGTGTCCGTGACCAAAAACATTCAGTACTTC; CDR3aa: CSVVSVTKNIQYF
v_gene: TRBV10-2; j_gene: TRBJ2-2; d_gene: TRBD1; abundance: NA; CDR3nt: TGCGCCAGCCGGGACAGGGGCTACACCGGGGAGCTGTTTTTT; CDR3aa: CASRDRGYTGELFF
v_gene: TRBV4-1; j_gene: TRBJ2-1; d_gene: TRBD1; abundance: NA; CDR3nt: TGCGCCAGCAGCCAAGGAAGGTCCGGGACAGCCAATGAGCAGTTCTTC; CDR3aa: CASSQGRSGTANEQFF
v_gene: TRBV9; j_gene: TRBJ1-2; d_gene: NA; abundance: few; CDR3nt: TGTGCCAGCTCCCTCGAAGCGGGACGGGCTTATGGCTACACCTTC; CDR3aa: CASSLEAGRAYGYTF
v_gene: TRBV6-1; j_gene: TRBJ2-5; d_gene: NA; abundance: NA; CDR3nt: TGTGCCAGCAGTCCCGGGATAACAGAAGAGACCCAGTACTTC; CDR3aa: CASSPGITEETQYF
v_gene: TRBV29-1; j_gene: TRBJ2-2; d_gene: TRBD1; abundance: NA; CDR3nt: TGCAGCGCCATGACAGGGATCGCGAACACCGGGGAGCTGTTTTTT; CDR3aa: CSAMTGIANTGELFF
v_gene: TRBV12-3/TRBV12-4; j_gene: TRBJ2-5; d_gene: NA; abundance: NA; CDR3nt: TGTGCCAGCAGTTTGGTCCCCGCGACGTACCAAGAGACCCAGTACTTC; CDR3aa: CASSLVPATYQETQYF
v_gene: TRBV7-9; j_gene: TRBJ2-7; d_gene: TRBD2; abundance: few; CDR3nt: TGTGCCAGCAGCCTAGGACGGGCTAGCGGCTTCTACGAGCAGTACTTC; CDR3aa: CASSLGRASGFYEQYF
v_gene: TRBV29-1; j_gene: TRBJ1-1; d_gene: NA; abundance: NA; CDR3nt: TGCAGCGCAAGACAGATGAACACTGAAGCTTTCTTT; CDR3aa: CSARQMNTEAFF
v_gene: TRBV19; j_gene: TRBJ2-1; d_gene: NA; abundance: NA; CDR3nt: TGTGCCAGTAGTATTTGGCTCGGGGGTTACAATGAGCAGTTCTTC; CDR3aa: CASSIWLGGYNEQFF
v_gene: TRBV12-3/TRBV12-4; j_gene: TRBJ2-5; d_gene: TRBD2; abundance: NA; CDR3nt: TGTGCCAGCACCTCCCCACGGCGGTTGGGCGGGAGGGCCGGAGAGACCCAGTACTTC; CDR3aa: CASTSPRRLGGRAGETQYF
v_gene: TRBV7-2; j_gene: TRBJ1-2; d_gene: NA; abundance: many; CDR3nt: TGTGCCAGCAGCTTATTGCGTGGCTACACCTTC; CDR3aa: CASSLLRGYTF
v_gene: TRBV2; j_gene: TRBJ2-1; d_gene: TRBD1; abundance: few; CDR3nt: TGTGCCAGCAGCGGACAGGGGAGTGAGCAGTTCTTC; CDR3aa: CASSGQGSEQFF
v_gene: TRBV9; j_gene: TRBJ2-7; d_gene: TRBD1; abundance: NA; CDR3nt: TGTGCCAGCAGCGTAGGTGGACAGGATACCCACGAGCAGTACTTC; CDR3aa: CASSVGGQDTHEQYF
v_gene: TRBV7-9; j_gene: TRBJ2-6; d_gene: NA; abundance: few; CDR3nt: TGTGCCAGCAGCTTTCCGGGACGGGGCTCTGAGGCCAACGTCCTGACTTTC; CDR3aa: CASSFPGRGSEANVLTF
v_gene: TRBV12-3/TRBV12-4; j_gene: TRBJ2-7; d_gene: TRBD2; abundance: few; CDR3nt: TGTGCCAGCAGTGTGACTAGCAGAAACTACGAGCAGTACTTC; CDR3aa: CASSVTSRNYEQYF
v_gene: TRBV7-9; j_gene: TRBJ2-7; d_gene: NA; abundance: NA; CDR3nt: TGTGCCAGCAGACCACCCTCCGTCATGGGGAATTACGAGCAGTACTTC; CDR3aa: CASRPPSVMGNYEQYF
v_gene: TRBV5-1; j_gene: TRBJ2-6; d_gene: TRBD2; abundance: few; CDR3nt: TGCGCCAGCAGCTCCGGGGGGTCCTCTGGGGCCAACGTCCTGACTTTC; CDR3aa: CASSSGGSSGANVLTF
v_gene: TRBV3-1; j_gene: TRBJ2-5; d_gene: NA; abundance: NA; CDR3nt: TGTGCCAGCAGCCAAGACCGTACAGGGCCCCTTCGAGAGACCCAGTACTTC; CDR3aa: CASSQDRTGPLRETQYF
v_gene: TRBV15; j_gene: TRBJ2-6; d_gene: TRBD1; abundance: NA; CDR3nt: TGTGCCACCAGCAGAGATGACAGGGTATCTGGGGCCAACGTCCTGACTTTC; CDR3aa: CATSRDDRVSGANVLTF
v_gene: TRBV6-5; j_gene: TRBJ2-7; d_gene: NA; abundance: NA; CDR3nt: TGTGCCAGCAGTTACTCGGGTGACGAGCAGTACTTC; CDR3aa: CASSYSGDEQYF
v_gene: TRBV25-1; j_gene: TRBJ1-3; d_gene: NA; abundance: few; CDR3nt: TGTGCCAGCAGTGCGGGGGGCGCGAGAAACACCATATATTTT; CDR3aa: CASSAGGARNTIYF
v_gene: TRBV10-2; j_gene: TRBJ2-5; d_gene: TRBD1; abundance: NA; CDR3nt: TGCGCCAGCAATACAGGGGGCTGGGAGACCCAGTACTTC; CDR3aa: CASNTGGWETQYF
v_gene: TRBV6-5; j_gene: TRBJ1-6; d_gene: NA; abundance: NA; CDR3nt: TGTGCCAGCAGTTACTCGGGGGGACGGTATAATTCACCCCTCCACTTT; CDR3aa: CASSYSGGRYNSPLHF
v_gene: TRBV7-2; j_gene: TRBJ2-7; d_gene: TRBD2; abundance: once; CDR3nt: TGTGCCAGCAGCAAATCTTCCGGGACTAGCGGCCACGAGCAGTACTTC; CDR3aa: CASSKSSGTSGHEQYF
v_gene: TRBV6-4; j_gene: TRBJ2-2; d_gene: TRBD1; abundance: NA; CDR3nt: TGTGCCAGCAGTGACGGGACAGGGGTCCCCGGGGAGCTGTTTTTT; CDR3aa: CASSDGTGVPGELFF
v_gene: TRBV20-1; j_gene: TRBJ1-1; d_gene: TRBD1; abundance: NA; CDR3nt: TGCAGTGCTAGAAACGACAGGGGGAACACTGAAGCTTTCTTT; CDR3aa: CSARNDRGNTEAFF
v_gene: TRBV5-1; j_gene: TRBJ2-7; d_gene: NA; abundance: NA; CDR3nt: TGCGCCAGCAGCTCGTTCCTGAGTCGGGAGCAGTACTTC; CDR3aa: CASSSFLSREQYF
v_gene: TRBV4-1; j_gene: TRBJ2-3; d_gene: TRBD1; abundance: many; CDR3nt: TGCGCCAGCAGCCAAGCCGGACAGGTTTTGCGAGGGCCAGATACGCAGTATTTT; CDR3aa: CASSQAGQVLRGPDTQYF
v_gene: TRBV15; j_gene: TRBJ2-2; d_gene: NA; abundance: few; CDR3nt: TGTGCCACCAGCAGAGATCGTCCCCCCGGGGAGCTGTTTTTT; CDR3aa: CATSRDRPPGELFF
v_gene: TRBV29-1; j_gene: TRBJ1-2; d_gene: TRBD1; abundance: NA; CDR3nt: TGCAGCGTTGAAGATCGAGGGGACAGGGACTATGGCTACACCTTC; CDR3aa: CSVEDRGDRDYGYTF
v_gene: TRBV5-6; j_gene: TRBJ2-2; d_gene: TRBD2; abundance: few; CDR3nt: TGTGCCAGCAGCTTGAATGATGGGGGGGACACCGGGGAGCTGTTTTTT; CDR3aa: CASSLNDGGDTGELFF
v_gene: TRBV3-1; j_gene: TRBJ2-1; d_gene: NA; abundance: NA; CDR3nt: TGTGCCAGCAGCCAACTCATCCTAGCAGGCAGTGACTCCTACAATGAGCAGTTCTTC; CDR3aa: CASSQLILAGSDSYNEQFF
v_gene: TRBV20-1; j_gene: TRBJ1-1; d_gene: NA; abundance: NA; CDR3nt: TGCAGTCCCATACAGAAATACACTGAAGCTTTCTTT; CDR3aa: CSPIQKYTEAFF
v_gene: TRBV29-1; j_gene: TRBJ2-2; d_gene: NA; abundance: NA; CDR3nt: TGCAGCGTAGCTGGAGCGATGAACACCGGGGAGCTGTTTTTT; CDR3aa: CSVAGAMNTGELFF
v_gene: TRBV27; j_gene: TRBJ1-2; d_gene: NA; abundance: NA; CDR3nt: TGTGCCAGTACCCCGGGCCCTCTGAGCGGCTATGGCTACACCTTC; CDR3aa: CASTPGPLSGYGYTF
v_gene: TRBV19; j_gene: TRBJ1-1; d_gene: NA; abundance: NA; CDR3nt: TGTGCCAGTAGTATGACCGGGATCACTGAAGCTTTCTTT; CDR3aa: CASSMTGITEAFF
v_gene: TRBV7-3; j_gene: TRBJ2-1; d_gene: TRBD2; abundance: many; CDR3nt: TGTGCCAGCAGCTTATTGGGCGGGGGATACAATGAGCAGTTCTTC; CDR3aa: CASSLLGGGYNEQFF